The rows below give T cell receptor beta chains drawn from one sample of a study of blood T cell repertoires in COVID-19. The table came from immunoSEQ multiplex PCR; TCRdb's copy has only in-frame clones and leaves some out. The table has around 310,000 clones, about nine tenths seen once. The sequencing sample was made of PBMCs or T cells enriched from blood (not recorded which). These receptors came from a woman in her thirties who had recovered from COVID-19. The CDR3 runs from the conserved cysteine through the conserved F or W. The order of the fields is J gene, D gene, V gene, clone size, CDR3 protein, CDR3 DNA. The D gene is left open where the match is weak. For some rows the clone size is stated as once, few or many, or as a class when expanded; others skip it.

TRBJ2-3 | NA | TRBV2 | many | CASNRGDTDTQYF | TGTGCCAGCAATCGGGGAGATACAGATACGCAGTATTTT
TRBJ1-5 | NA | TRBV28 | NA | CASSLVGGGGQPQHF | TGTGCCAGCAGTTTAGTAGGGGGTGGAGGTCAGCCCCAGCATTTT
TRBJ2-1 | NA | TRBV7-9 | NA | CASSSRQGLSYNEQFF | TGTGCCAGCAGCTCCCGGCAGGGGCTATCCTACAATGAGCAGTTCTTC
TRBJ2-1 | TRBD2 | TRBV11-2 | NA | CASSLELLAGGEQFF | TGTGCCAGCAGCTTAGAGTTATTAGCGGGGGGTGAGCAGTTCTTC
TRBJ2-7 | TRBD1 | TRBV7-8 | NA | CASSPGRTGVGAGSYEQYF | TGTGCCAGCAGCCCAGGACGGACAGGGGTAGGGGCGGGAAGCTACGAGCAGTACTTC
TRBJ2-3 | TRBD2 | TRBV10-1 | few | CASEGTSGTTDTQYF | TGCGCCAGCGAAGGGACTAGCGGGACCACAGATACGCAGTATTTT
TRBJ2-5 | NA | TRBV12-5 | once | CASGLVQFRTYQETQYF | TGTGCTAGTGGTTTGGTACAGTTTCGAACTTACCAAGAGACCCAGTACTTC
TRBJ2-3 | NA | TRBV5-1 | NA | CASTLSSASGTDTQYF | TGCGCCAGCACCCTATCCTCCGCTAGTGGCACAGATACGCAGTATTTT
TRBJ2-1 | TRBD2 | TRBV5-1 | NA | CASSLADLAGMDEQFF | TGCGCCAGCAGCTTGGCGGATCTAGCGGGAATGGATGAGCAGTTCTTC
TRBJ1-2 | NA | TRBV30 | NA | CAWTFGEEYGYTF | TGTGCCTGGACATTTGGAGAAGAATATGGCTACACCTTC
TRBJ2-3 | TRBD1 | TRBV7-3 | NA | CASSSSGTGSTDTQYF | TGTGCCAGCAGCTCCTCCGGGACAGGGAGCACAGATACGCAGTATTTT
TRBJ1-1 | NA | TRBV28 | NA | CASSLIQDTEAFF | TGTGCCAGCAGTTTAATTCAGGACACTGAAGCTTTCTTT
TRBJ1-1 | NA | TRBV5-4 | NA | CASSSSTVRTAAFF | TGTGCCAGCAGCTCAAGCACAGTCCGAACTGCAGCTTTCTTT
TRBJ2-7 | TRBD2 | TRBV28 | NA | CASKRLAGVHPSYEQYF | TGTGCCAGCAAGAGACTAGCTGGGGTTCACCCCTCCTACGAGCAGTACTTC
TRBJ2-6 | TRBD1 | TRBV11-2 | NA | CASSSLGGQGVSGANVLTF | TGTGCCAGCAGCTCGCTCGGAGGACAGGGGGTTTCTGGGGCCAACGTCCTGACTTTC
TRBJ1-5 | TRBD1 | TRBV3-1/TRBV3-2 | NA | CASSQTGGSNQPQHF | TGTGCCAGCAGCCAAACAGGGGGGAGCAATCAGCCCCAGCATTTT
TRBJ1-1 | TRBD1 | TRBV18 | NA | CASSPNDRDEAFF | TGTGCCAGCTCACCAAACGACAGGGACGAAGCTTTCTTT
TRBJ1-6 | TRBD1 | TRBV27 | NA | CASSLRQGNSPLHF | TGTGCCAGCAGTTTAAGACAGGGTAATTCACCCCTCCACTTT
TRBJ2-1 | TRBD2 | TRBV2 | NA | CASHAPSGNYNEQFF | TGTGCCAGCCATGCGCCGAGCGGGAACTACAATGAGCAGTTCTTC
TRBJ2-7 | NA | TRBV4-1 | NA | CASSYESSYGQYF | TGCGCCAGCAGCTACGAGAGCTCCTACGGGCAGTACTTC
TRBJ2-1 | TRBD2 | TRBV28 | NA | CASRPGGDIDEQFF | TGTGCCAGCAGGCCCGGGGGGGATATCGATGAGCAGTTCTTC
TRBJ2-7 | NA | TRBV19 | NA | CASSPGIRYEQYF | TGTGCCAGTAGTCCCGGGATACGCTACGAGCAGTACTTC
TRBJ2-7 | TRBD1 | TRBV5-1 | NA | CASSLGRETGGPSYEQYF | TGCGCCAGCAGCTTGGGCAGGGAGACAGGGGGTCCCTCCTACGAGCAGTACTTC
TRBJ2-7 | NA | TRBV6-5 | NA | CASSWKPGVHEQYF | TGTGCCAGCAGTTGGAAACCAGGGGTCCACGAGCAGTACTTC
TRBJ1-1 | NA | TRBV2 | NA | CASSHGGDAEAFF | TGTGCCAGCAGCCACGGCGGGGACGCTGAAGCTTTCTTT
TRBJ2-7 | NA | TRBV15 | NA | CATGRWGPNEQYF | TGTGCCACCGGGAGATGGGGGCCCAACGAGCAGTACTTC
TRBJ2-7 | TRBD2 | TRBV9 | NA | CASGAGESSTYEQYF | TGTGCCAGCGGCGCGGGGGAGAGCTCAACCTACGAGCAGTACTTC
TRBJ2-3 | NA | TRBV9 | NA | CASSVADNTDTQYF | TGTGCCAGCAGCGTGGCAGATAACACAGATACGCAGTATTTT
TRBJ1-1 | NA | TRBV13 | NA | CASSYGQNTEAFF | TGTGCCAGCAGCTACGGACAGAACACTGAAGCTTTCTTT
TRBJ1-6 | NA | TRBV6-6 | NA | CASSYTLGGINSPLHF | TGTGCCAGCAGTTACACCCTAGGAGGGATTAATTCACCCCTCCACTTT
TRBJ2-3 | NA | TRBV19 | NA | CASSIGGLRNTDTQYF | TGTGCCAGTAGTATTGGCGGACTACGGAACACAGATACGCAGTATTTT
TRBJ1-2 | NA | TRBV3-1/TRBV3-2 | NA | CASRPIDRWDYGYTF | TGTGCCAGCAGACCTATCGACAGGTGGGACTATGGCTACACCTTC
TRBJ2-1 | TRBD2 | TRBV6-5 | NA | CASRVLASNEQFF | TGTGCCAGCAGAGTACTAGCGTCTAATGAGCAGTTCTTC
TRBJ1-4 | TRBD1 | TRBV5-4 | NA | CASSNRGDLNEKLFF | TGTGCCAGCAGCAACAGGGGAGATCTTAATGAAAAACTGTTTTTT
TRBJ1-3 | TRBD1 | TRBV5-1 | NA | CASSRPGTGSGNTIYF | TGCGCCAGCAGCCGTCCCGGGACAGGGTCCGGAAACACCATATATTTT
TRBJ1-2 | NA | TRBV30 | few | CAWGIDRNYGYTF | TGTGCCTGGGGAATCGACAGGAACTATGGCTACACCTTC
TRBJ2-5 | TRBD2 | TRBV5-5 | NA | CASSLTGLAGQETQYF | TGTGCCAGCAGCCTGACCGGACTAGCGGGGCAAGAGACCCAGTACTTC
TRBJ2-1 | TRBD2 | TRBV5-1 | NA | CASSLTSGRSVGQNNEQFF | TGCGCCAGCAGCCTGACTAGCGGGAGGTCTGTGGGACAAAACAATGAGCAGTTCTTC
TRBJ1-5 | NA | TRBV30 | NA | CAWSDWFNQPQHF | TGTGCCTGGAGTGACTGGTTCAATCAGCCCCAGCATTTT
TRBJ1-1 | NA | TRBV6-5 | NA | CASRRQMNTEAFF | TGTGCCAGCCGAAGACAGATGAACACTGAAGCTTTCTTT